This T cell receptor beta chain was identified during a study of early T cells in non-severe SARS-CoV-2 infection. In TCRdb, the 5' RACE reads were re-called with MiXCR into one record per CDR3 protein. The repertoire includes 45,000 to 75,000 distinct CDR3 sequences, approximately 9% of them detected once, and 17% sits in the top ten. V lost 0 bases, J lost 9 bases, and 9 bases lay in between. This CDR3 is built from 12 residues. Germline values: CDR1 DFQATT, CDR2 SNEGSKA (reference sequence). The sequence came from an adult who was a healthcare worker with PCR-confirmed SARS-CoV-2 infection or an uninfected control (not recorded which). The sample was whole blood. The V and J genes are TRBV20-1 and TRBJ2-1; D remains ambiguous. In DNA form, the CDR3 reads TGCAGTGCTAGAGATGACCGGGCTGAGCAGTTCTTC. It encodes CSARDDRAEQFF.